This TCR beta chain emerged from a study of post-analysis software for immune sequencing data. Trimming pared 0 bases from V and 14 bases from J, leaving 20 bases between. Per the germline V gene, CDR1 is DFQATT and CDR2 is SNEGSKA (reference sequence). The CDR3 totals 14 residues. Study-level points and caveats: Patients had higher frequencies than controls of five TRBV segments, including TRBV5-6, TRBV5-1 and TRBV20-1. Strong same-batch co-clustering of samples appeared with F measure clustering.

About this clonotype itself: Its antigen remains unknown.

Unique molecular identifiers tagged the TCR beta cDNA libraries. Hundreds of thousands of cDNA molecules were obtained from approximately 1 to 10 million T cells. TCRdb reprocessed the PCR reads with MiXCR, giving one entry per CDR3 protein. The sample shows hundreds of thousands of distinct CDR3 sequences, roughly 45% of them seen only once. The gene calls are TRBV20-1 and TRBJ2-1, with D tentatively TRBD2 (6 bases). Sequencing input: blood. The clonotype was recovered from a girl aged 5-17 years with multiple sclerosis. CDR3 in DNA: TGCAGTGCTAGAGATGGGGCTAGCGTCGGCCACAAGTTCTTC. Amino acids: CSARDGASVGHKFF.